What follows are 2 T cell receptor beta chains derived from one specimen sequenced in a study of cytomegalovirus exposure and HLA in healthy donors. Researchers ran the PCR with 60 Vbeta and 13 Jbeta primers. Measured with immunoSEQ multiplex PCR; TCRdb has only the in-frame clones, and not every one. This repertoire shows about 200,000 clones, almost 70% found once; its top ten account for about 2.8%. The sequenced sample consisted of PBMCs. Receptors were obtained from a middle-aged man in good health and CMV-seropositive.

V gene TRBV19 combines with J gene TRBJ2-1, with 9 nucleotides matching TRBD1. The CDR3 is made up of 15 amino acids. Germline CDR1 is LNHDA and CDR2 is SQIVND (reference sequence). With V trimmed by 3 bases and J by 2 bases, 2 bases remained unmatched. CDR3 loop: CASSIGTGPYNEQFF. The CDR3, as DNA: TGTGCCAGTAGTATCGGGACAGGGCCCTACAATGAGCAGTTCTTC.

This clone has just a few counts. The gene calls are TRBV20-1 and TRBJ1-2; 8 nucleotides line up with TRBD1. The CDR3 sequence is 10 residues long. CDR1 is DFQATT and CDR2 is SNEGSKA in the germline V gene (reference sequence). After removal of 6 bases from V and 8 bases from J, the junction contained 2 bases not matched to a gene. DNA of the CDR3: TGCAGTGCGACAGGGGAAGGCTACACCTTC. This sequence encodes CSATGEGYTF.